This TCR beta chain is drawn from a study of lymphopenia after photon versus proton radiotherapy. Libraries were prepared by immunoSEQ multiplex PCR; TCRdb keeps only in-frame clonotypes and omits some of them. Among approximately 91,000 clones listed, 65% to 85% were seen once. Study-level findings and limits: Authors raise, but do not show, better survival with proton therapy.

V gave up 0 bases and J gave up 7 bases, with 10 bases separating them. Germline V lookup: CDR1 LGHNA, CDR2 YNFKEQ. The CDR3 has 14 residues. Points on this clone: Its antigen is unidentified.

The V gene is TRBV4-2, the J gene TRBJ1-5; no firm D call. The receptor was derived from a man aged 55-75 years with pancreatic cancer. The input for sequencing was peripheral blood, taken from a patient treated with proton-based radiotherapy. The CDR3 bases are TGTGCCAGCAGCCAAGATTTGATTTCGCAGCCCCAGCATTTT. This gives the protein CASSQDLISQPQHF.